These 25 T cell receptor beta chains share one sample of origin, sequenced in a study of T-cell reconstitution after alpha-beta-depleted transplantation in children. This sample's TCRbeta library carried unique molecular identifier barcodes. TCRdb reprocessed the PCR reads with MiXCR, giving one entry per CDR3 protein. This sample has 580,000 or so distinct CDR3 sequences, with under 30% found just once. The sequenced sample was PBMCs, mostly from graft donor cells, obtained 360 days after TCRalphabeta/CD19-depleted stem cell transplant. The receptors originated from a boy in the first two years of life who had a stem cell transplant for acute myeloid leukemia, so the T cells may come from the graft donor.

This clonotype was seen at least ten times. The chain combines TRBV19 with TRBJ2-1, with D unresolved. The CDR3 covers 16 residues. The ends were cut back, 3 bases at V and 4 bases at J, with 16 bases in the middle. The germline V gene encodes CDR1 LNHDA and CDR2 SQIVND (reference sequence). CDR3 nucleotides: TGTGCCAGTAGTATGGGCCCCCGTGGCCCGTACAATGAGCAGTTCTTC. Translation: CASSMGPRGPYNEQFF.

The chain recombines TRBV11-2 with TRBJ1-5; no clear D. CDR1 SGHAT and CDR2 FQNNGV come from the germline V gene. Between the trimmed V and J ends, which lost 5 bases and 6 bases, there was a span of 17 bases. This CDR3 region has 15 residues. The CDR3 region is CASSPLGLPTQPQHF. In DNA, the CDR3 is TGTGCCAGCAGCCCACTAGGGTTGCCTACTCAGCCCCAGCATTTT.

This clonotype was counted a few times. The V and J genes are TRBV10-3 and TRBJ1-5, with D unresolved. Trimming removed 5 bases from V and 5 bases from J, with 7 bases in between. There are 12 residues in the CDR3. Germline assignment: CDR1 ENHRY and CDR2 SYGVKD. CDR3 sequence reads: CAISPSDQPQHF. The CDR3 DNA is TGTGCCATCAGTCCCTCGGATCAGCCCCAGCATTTT.

The chain recombines TRBV29-1 with TRBJ2-3; D gene unclear. The CDR3 spans 13 residues. Per the germline V gene, CDR1 is SQVTM and CDR2 is ANQGSEA. Between the trimmed V and J ends, which lost 2 bases and 2 bases, there was a span of 8 bases. This CDR3 reads CSVELQLTDTQYF. The CDR3 DNA sequence: TGCAGCGTTGAACTGCAGCTCACAGATACGCAGTATTTT.

The chain carries TRBV18 and TRBJ2-3, with 7 bases lining up with TRBD1. The CDR3 totals 18 residues. The germline V gene encodes CDR1 KGHSH and CDR2 LQKENI. With 1 base clipped from V and 2 bases from J, the junction kept 12 bases outside the gene matches. This CDR3 reads CASSPRGGSYFDTDTQYF. The CDR3 coding sequence is TGTGCCAGCTCACCACGAGGGGGCTCTTACTTCGACACAGATACGCAGTATTTT.

This clonotype was recorded a few times. The chain couples TRBV7-2 to TRBJ2-2, with D unresolved. This CDR3 spans 15 amino acids. V gave up 2 bases and J gave up 1 base, with 8 bases separating them. Germline CDR1 reads SGHTA; CDR2 reads FQGNSA. The CDR3 bases are TGTGCCAGCAGCTTATTGCCGCGGAACACCGGGGAGCTGTTTTTT. Its translation: CASSLLPRNTGELFF.

This clonotype appeared many times. The genes are TRBV7-2 and TRBJ2-7, with 9 bases identical to TRBD2. CDR1 and CDR2 from the germline V gene are SGHTA and FQGNSA. After removal of 1 base from V and 3 bases from J, the junction contained 10 bases not matched to a gene. The CDR3 runs to 17 residues. DNA of the CDR3: TGTGCCAGCAGCTTAGGGCCGACTAGCGGTGCTCTCTACGAGCAGTACTTC. Translating gives CASSLGPTSGALYEQYF.

This sequence joins TRBV7-9 and TRBJ1-1; no definite D call. CDR1 SEHNR and CDR2 FQNEAQ come from the germline V gene (reference sequence). The CDR3 loop spans 14 amino acids. V lost 5 bases and J 4 bases, leaving 14 bases between the germline ends. The CDR3 here is CASSPVSSGTEAFF. The CDR3 coding sequence is TGTGCCAGCAGCCCTGTTTCATCAGGCACTGAAGCTTTCTTT.

This clonotype was counted a few times. CDR3 sequence: CATSDSAEDEQFF. CDR3 coding DNA: TGTGCCACCAGTGATTCAGCCGAGGATGAGCAGTTCTTC. The chain is built from TRBV24-1 and TRBJ2-1; D is undetermined. Deletions cut 2 bases from V and 8 bases from J, with 9 bases between. This CDR3 has 13 residues. Germline-derived CDR1 and CDR2 are KGHDR and SFDVKD.

The chain is built from TRBV12-3 or TRBV12-4 and TRBJ1-5; unclear D gene. The germline V and J ends were trimmed by 3 bases and 0 bases, with 6 bases remaining between them. This CDR3 is built from 14 residues. Here the CDR3 DNA reads TGTGCCAGCAGTTTTAGTAGTAGCAATCAGCCCCAGCATTTT. Protein: CASSFSSSNQPQHF.

This clonotype was found many times. The chain employs TRBV4-3 and TRBJ2-7, with unresolved D. The CDR3 has 15 amino acids. Trimming stripped 0 bases from V and 3 bases from J, with 12 bases between. CDR1 is LGHNA, CDR2 YSLEER, per germline. CDR3 region: CASSQEREGGYEQYF. The CDR3 DNA sequence: TGCGCCAGCAGCCAAGAAAGGGAAGGCGGCTACGAGCAGTACTTC.

The J gene is TRBJ2-7, the V gene TRBV10-3, with D possibly matching TRBD1 (6 bases). Trimming left V 11 bases short and J 3 bases short, with 14 bases between. CDR1 and CDR2 (germline): ENHRY, SYGVKD. CDR3 length: 12 residues. CDR3 sequence reads: CAARDTGYEQYV. The CDR3 DNA reads TGTGCCGCAAGGGACACGGGCTACGAGCAGTACGTC.

This clonotype was detected many times. The chain uses TRBV4-1 and TRBJ2-1; weak D call: TRBD2 (5 bases). CDR1 and CDR2 from the germline V gene are MGHRA and YSYEKL. V lost 0 bases and J 1 base, leaving 13 bases between the germline ends. The CDR3 covers 17 residues. This chain's CDR3 is CASSQEGHGISYNEQFF. In DNA, the CDR3 is TGCGCCAGCAGCCAAGAAGGTCACGGGATTTCCTACAATGAGCAGTTCTTC.

This clonotype was seen repeatedly, ten times or more. The CDR3 DNA sequence: TGTGCCAGCAGTGAATCCCCATACGGCCGAGAGACCCAGTACTTC. Protein sequence: CASSESPYGRETQYF. The chain has TRBV25-1 and TRBJ2-5; D gene unclear. The CDR3 totals 15 residues. Looked up from germline, CDR1 is MGHDK and CDR2 is SYGVNS. V lost 1 base and J 4 bases, leaving 13 bases between the germline ends.

This clonotype was seen more than once but under ten times. V usage is TRBV20-1 and J usage is TRBJ2-5; 9 bases are shared with TRBD2. The CDR3 length is 15 residues. The J segment lost 4 bases and the V segment lost 6 bases, leaving 12 bases of the junction unmatched. CDR1 is DFQATT and CDR2 is SNEGSKA in the germline V gene (reference sequence). The CDR3 is CSAQWTGLARETQYF. The CDR3 coding sequence is TGCAGTGCCCAGTGGACGGGACTAGCTAGAGAGACCCAGTACTTC.

The V gene is TRBV9, the J gene TRBJ2-1; 7 bases align to TRBD1. CDR1 and CDR2 (germline): SGDLS, YYNGEE. This CDR3 is built from 16 residues. After removal of 4 bases from V and 5 bases from J, the junction contained 12 bases not matched to a gene. The CDR3 here is CASSTPTGYFNNEQFF. The CDR3 DNA reads as TGTGCCAGCAGCACCCCGACAGGGTACTTCAACAATGAGCAGTTCTTC.

This clonotype came up many times. V gene TRBV2 combines with J gene TRBJ2-3; a weak D match, TRBD2 (5 bases). Germline V gene sequence: CDR1 SNHLY, CDR2 FYNNEI. Trimming cost V 5 bases and J 3 bases, with 9 bases left between them. The CDR3 covers 13 residues. The CDR3 DNA reads as TGTGCCAGCAGTCCCCCGGGGACAGATACGCAGTATTTT. Translation gives CASSPPGTDTQYF.

V and J are TRBV3-1 and TRBJ1-1; 7 positions agree with TRBD1. This CDR3 comprises 16 residues. The germline V gene has CDR1 LGHDT and CDR2 YNNKEL (reference sequence). V shed 5 bases, J shed 3 bases, and the junction held 12 bases outside the gene matches. The CDR3 loop is CASSEPLTGRDTEAFF. The CDR3 bases are TGTGCCAGCAGCGAACCTTTGACAGGGCGGGACACTGAAGCTTTCTTT.

V is TRBV11-2 and J is TRBJ2-2; 8 bases match TRBD2. Looked up from germline, CDR1 is SGHAT and CDR2 is FQNNGV. CDR3 size: 17 residues. The junction had 13 bases not matched to a gene; V was cut back by 7 bases and J by 3 bases. The CDR3 protein is CASTPPGGRPDTGELFF. The CDR3, as DNA: TGTGCCAGCACCCCCCCGGGAGGGCGGCCCGACACCGGGGAGCTGTTTTTT.

The CDR3 loop is CASSQESEAEAFF. The CDR3 coding sequence is TGTGCCAGCAGCCAAGAGTCGGAGGCTGAAGCTTTCTTT. The chain has TRBV14 and TRBJ1-1; no firm D call. V dropped 0 bases and J dropped 6 bases, with 8 bases sitting between them. There are 13 residues in the CDR3. The germline V gene has CDR1 SGHDN and CDR2 FVKESK.

The rearrangement joins TRBV7-6 to TRBJ1-1, with D hard to call. V was trimmed by 1 base and J by 0 bases, leaving 18 bases between them. Germline CDR1 is SGHVS and CDR2 is FNYEAQ. The CDR3 is 18 residues long. The CDR3, as DNA: TGTGCCAGCAGCTTAGAGGCCGGAGGTCTAGACTTGAACACTGAAGCTTTCTTT. Its translation is CASSLEAGGLDLNTEAFF.

The table lists this clonotype with many counts. The chain's CDR3 is CASSDSRGRTNEKLFF. CDR3 in DNA: TGTGCCAGCAGTGATTCCAGGGGGCGGACTAATGAAAAACTGTTTTTT. The chain has TRBV25-1 and TRBJ1-4, with TRBD1 matching 8 bases. The CDR3 runs 16 residues. Germline lookup yields CDR1 MGHDK and CDR2 SYGVNS. V lost 3 bases and J lost 2; bases outside the gene matches: 5.

This clonotype was seen a handful of times. This chain connects TRBV20-1 to TRBJ2-5; D unclear. CDR3 length equals 12 residues. Germline V CDR1 and CDR2: DFQATT, SNEGSKA (reference sequence). Trimming stripped 4 bases from V and 3 bases from J, with 9 bases between. The CDR3 reads CSAIGLEETQYF. CDR3 nucleotides: TGCAGTGCTATCGGCCTGGAAGAGACCCAGTACTTC.

The chain carries TRBV20-1 and TRBJ2-3; the D gene could be TRBD1 or TRBD2 (5 bases each). The CDR3 sequence is 17 residues long. CDR1 is DFQATT, CDR2 SNEGSKA, per germline (reference sequence). CDR3 nucleotide sequence: TGCTGCGCTCCTACTATCCTACTAGTGGGGGACACAGATACGCAGTATTTT. Amino acid sequence: CCAPTILLVGDTDTQYF.

V gene TRBV12-3 or TRBV12-4 combines with J gene TRBJ1-2; the D gene is possibly TRBD1 (6 bases). CDR3 size: 15 residues. Trimming stripped 7 bases from V and 2 bases from J, with 17 bases between. The CDR3 sequence: CASTPRAGANYGYTF. The CDR3 coding sequence is TGTGCCAGCACCCCCCGGGCAGGGGCCAACTATGGCTACACCTTC.